Below are 30 T cell receptor beta chains sequenced from a single sample in a study of blood T cell repertoires in COVID-19. Only in-frame clones appear in the TCRdb table, and some are missing; sequencing was by immunoSEQ multiplex PCR. The profile covers 150,000 to 200,000 clones, with approximately 90% appearing a single time and less than 8% taken by the ten largest. Material: PBMCs or T cells enriched from blood (not recorded which). The receptors come from a woman aged 50 to 60 who had recovered from COVID-19.

V and J are TRBV7-6 and TRBJ1-2, with 11 bases that match TRBD1. This CDR3 has 14 residues. Trimming cost V 5 bases and J 8 bases; bases outside gene matches: 7. Looked up from germline, CDR1 is SGHVS and CDR2 is FNYEAQ. This chain's CDR3 is CASSPGTGGSGYTF. CDR3 in DNA: TGTGCCAGCAGCCCAGGGACAGGGGGGAGCGGCTACACCTTC.

For this clone: The same CDR3 also results from other DNA sequences found in this sample. The chain combines TRBV18 with TRBJ2-5; D may be TRBD1 (6 bases). Trimming pared 0 bases from V and 4 bases from J, leaving 9 bases between. This CDR3 region has 14 residues. CDR1 and CDR2 from the germline V gene are KGHSH and LQKENI. The CDR3 DNA reads TGTGCCAGCTCACCACCCACAGGGCGAGAGACCCAGTACTTC. Translation: CASSPPTGRETQYF.

The J gene is TRBJ2-5, the V gene TRBV7-2; 11 bases map to TRBD2. The CDR3 is made up of 15 amino acids. J gave up 7 bases and V 5 bases, and 9 bases lay outside the gene matches. Per germline, CDR1 SGHTA and CDR2 FQGNSA. In nucleotides, the CDR3 is TGTGCCAGCAGCCCGACTAGCGGGGTGTACGGGACCCAGTACTTC. Its protein is CASSPTSGVYGTQYF. Looking up the rest from reference TRBV7-2 and TRBJ2-5 gives the full variable domain: GAGVSQSPSNKVTEKGKDVELRCDPISGHTALYWYRQSLGQGLEFLIYFQGNSAPDKSGLPSDRFSAERTGGSVSTLTIQRTQQEDSAVYLCASSPTSGVYGTQYFGPGTRLLVL.

This clone was observed a handful of times. This chain links TRBV27 with TRBJ1-2; 8 nucleotides align to TRBD1. The V and J ends lost 5 bases and 6 bases, in that order; junction bases with no gene match: 8. Germline-derived CDR1 and CDR2 are MNHEY and SMNVEV (reference sequence). This CDR3 contains 14 residues. CDR3 in amino acids: CASSPRTGRDGYTF. In nucleotides, the CDR3 is TGTGCCAGCAGTCCCCGGACAGGGAGGGATGGCTACACCTTC.

The chain employs TRBV5-3 and TRBJ1-5, with 9 bases that match TRBD1. TRBV5-3 is placed among ORFs of uncertain function. J was trimmed by 1 base and V by 4 bases; bases with no gene match: 3. The CDR3 contains 15 residues. DNA of the CDR3: TGTGCCAGAAGCCCCGGGACAGGGAGCAATCAGCCCCAGCATTTT. It specifies CARSPGTGSNQPQHF.

The chain employs TRBV19 and TRBJ1-1; D possibly corresponds to TRBD1 (5 bases). The CDR3 contains 13 residues. Germline V lookup: CDR1 LNHDA, CDR2 SQIVND (reference sequence). V was cut by 5 bases and J by 0 bases, with 7 bases left in between. CDR3 in DNA: TGTGCCAGTAGTTTGACAGTGAACACTGAAGCTTTCTTT. Translation: CASSLTVNTEAFF. Supplemented by reference TRBV19 and TRBJ1-1, the full variable domain reads DGGITQSPKYLFRKEGQNVTLSCEQNLNHDAMYWYRQDPGQGLRLIYYSQIVNDFQKGDIAEGYSVSREKKESFPLTVTSAQKNPTAFYLCASSLTVNTEAFFGQGTRLTVV.

This chain links TRBV19 with TRBJ1-4, with a possible D match to TRBD1 (5 bases). CDR3 size: 16 residues. Germline lookup yields CDR1 LNHDA and CDR2 SQIVND (reference sequence). V lost 7 bases and J 3 bases, leaving 18 bases between the germline ends. The CDR3 nucleotides read TGTGCCAGTACCCCGACAGCTTTTCCCCCTAATGAAAAACTGTTTTTT. It specifies CASTPTAFPPNEKLFF.

The chain has TRBV5-1 and TRBJ1-2; D gene ambiguous. This CDR3 spans 14 amino acids. Germline CDR1 is SGHRS and CDR2 is YFSETQ. V gave up 0 bases and J gave up 4 bases, with 10 bases separating them. The CDR3 bases are TGCGCCAGCAGCTTGGGAACAGAACCCTATGGCTACACCTTC. This codes for CASSLGTEPYGYTF.

This clone was counted once. This chain connects TRBV7-2 to TRBJ2-5, with D uncertain. Germline V gene sequence: CDR1 SGHTA, CDR2 FQGNSA. The CDR3 is 14 amino acids. Trimming took off 5 bases at V and 1 base at J, with 11 bases between the two ends. The CDR3 is CASSRPQLQETQYF. CDR3 coding DNA: TGTGCCAGCAGCCGCCCACAGCTCCAAGAGACCCAGTACTTC.

This clone was recorded a few times. The chain combines TRBV18 with TRBJ1-1; the D gene is possibly TRBD1 (5 bases). Germline V gene lookup returns CDR1 KGHSH and CDR2 LQKENI. The CDR3 covers 13 residues. The V end lost 2 bases, the J end lost 5 bases, and 9 bases lay between the germline ends. CDR3 bases: TGTGCCAGCTCACCATCCAGGGATACTGAAGCTTTCTTT. Translating it yields CASSPSRDTEAFF.

The gene calls are TRBV19 and TRBJ1-1, with D perhaps matching TRBD1 (5 bases). The CDR3 is 13 residues long. Germline V gene data show CDR1 as LNHDA and CDR2 as SQIVND (reference sequence). The V end was cut by 9 bases, the J end by 2 bases, with 13 bases between. CDR3 residues: CASKGQTNTEAFF. The CDR3 nucleotides read TGTGCCAGCAAAGGACAAACCAACACTGAAGCTTTCTTT. The variable domain in full, with the rest retrieved from reference TRBV19 and TRBJ1-1, is DGGITQSPKYLFRKEGQNVTLSCEQNLNHDAMYWYRQDPGQGLRLIYYSQIVNDFQKGDIAEGYSVSREKKESFPLTVTSAQKNPTAFYLCASKGQTNTEAFFGQGTRLTVV.

This clone was observed once. The chain links TRBV6-5 to TRBJ2-1, with a possible D match to TRBD1 (5 bases). The CDR3 covers 13 residues. Germline-derived CDR1 and CDR2 are MNHEY and SVGAGI. The V end was cut by 5 bases, the J end by 10 bases, with 15 bases between. Written as DNA, the CDR3 is TGTGCCAGCAGTACGGCCAGGGCTCGAGAGCAGTTCTTC. Translation: CASSTARAREQFF.

This clone was detected a few times. The V call is TRBV2, the J call TRBJ1-6; tentatively, D is TRBD1 (5 bases). The CDR3 spans 13 residues. Germline V gene lookup returns CDR1 SNHLY and CDR2 FYNNEI. Trimming stripped 3 bases from V and 8 bases from J, with 8 bases between. CDR3 coding DNA: TGTGCCAGCAGTGACGACAGTCATTCACCCCTCCACTTT. Amino acid sequence: CASSDDSHSPLHF.

This clone was seen more than once but under ten times. As DNA, the CDR3 is TGTGCCAGCAGCTTAACAGGGGGGAACACCGGGGAGCTGTTTTTT. Translation gives CASSLTGGNTGELFF. The chain couples TRBV11-1 to TRBJ2-2, with 8 bases identical to TRBD1. CDR3 length: 15 residues. Germline CDR1 is SGHAT and CDR2 is FQDESV (reference sequence). With V trimmed by 2 bases and J by 1 base, 0 bases remained unmatched.

The J gene is TRBJ1-5, the V gene TRBV28, with D unclear. There are 16 residues in the CDR3. Germline V gives CDR1 MDHEN, CDR2 SYDVKM. Between the trimmed V and J ends, which lost 2 bases and 1 base, there was a span of 12 bases. CDR3 nucleotides: TGTGCCAGCAGTTTAGAGGCCCTCCTAAGCAATCAGCCCCAGCATTTT. Encoded protein: CASSLEALLSNQPQHF.

The chain combines TRBV5-6 with TRBJ2-1; TRBD2 matches 14 bases. V dropped 4 bases and J dropped 5; count of bases not matched to a gene: 8. Germline V gene sequence: CDR1 SGHDT, CDR2 YYEEEE. This CDR3 spans 17 amino acids. CDR3 amino acids: CASSRIKTSGGDNEQFF. In DNA form, the CDR3 reads TGTGCCAGCAGCCGAATAAAGACTAGCGGGGGGGACAATGAGCAGTTCTTC.

This chain links TRBV10-1 with TRBJ2-7; TRBD1 agrees at 7 bases. V shed 3 bases, J shed 4 bases, and the junction held 15 bases outside the gene matches. The CDR3 has 17 amino acids. Germline V gene sequence: CDR1 WNHNN, CDR2 SYGVQD (reference sequence). The CDR3 loop reads CASSDSRDRAFPYEQYF. The CDR3, as DNA: TGCGCCAGCAGTGATTCTAGGGACAGAGCTTTCCCGTACGAGCAGTACTTC.

The chain couples TRBV7-8 to TRBJ2-1; 8 bases fit TRBD2. Unmatched junction bases numbered 8, after V lost 5 bases and J lost 2 bases. From germline, CDR1 is SGHVS and CDR2 FQNEAQ. There are 16 residues in the CDR3. The CDR3 bases are TGTGCCAGCAGCCCCCCTCAGCGGGGGCCCTACAATGAGCAGTTCTTC. Amino acid sequence: CASSPPQRGPYNEQFF.

Many counts were recorded for this clone. This chain uses TRBV19 with TRBJ1-5, with D possibly TRBD1 on 5 matching bases. The CDR3 runs to 14 residues. The germline V and J ends were trimmed by 4 bases and 4 bases, with 11 bases remaining between them. Germline loops: CDR1 LNHDA, CDR2 SQIVND (reference sequence). This CDR3 reads CASSNQGENQPQHF. The CDR3 DNA sequence: TGTGCCAGTAGTAACCAGGGCGAGAATCAGCCCCAGCATTTT. The full variable domain, with the rest looked up from reference TRBV19 and TRBJ1-5, is DGGITQSPKYLFRKEGQNVTLSCEQNLNHDAMYWYRQDPGQGLRLIYYSQIVNDFQKGDIAEGYSVSREKKESFPLTVTSAQKNPTAFYLCASSNQGENQPQHFGDGTRLSIL.

The genes are TRBV7-2 and TRBJ2-7; 8 bases line up with TRBD1. V was clipped by 8 bases and J by 1 base; unmatched bases: 13. In germline, CDR1 is SGHTA, CDR2 FQGNSA. CDR3 length equals 16 residues. CDR3 region: CASGPIDRGRSYEQYF. CDR3 coding DNA: TGTGCCAGCGGCCCAATAGACAGGGGAAGGTCCTACGAGCAGTACTTC. The full variable domain, with the rest looked up from reference TRBV7-2 and TRBJ2-7, is GAGVSQSPSNKVTEKGKDVELRCDPISGHTALYWYRQSLGQGLEFLIYFQGNSAPDKSGLPSDRFSAERTGGSVSTLTIQRTQQEDSAVYLCASGPIDRGRSYEQYFGPGTRLTVT.

The chain couples TRBV6-1 to TRBJ2-5, with 8 nucleotides matching TRBD1. CDR1 MNHNS and CDR2 SASEGT come from the germline V gene. The J segment lost 4 bases and the V segment lost 3 bases, leaving 10 bases of the junction unmatched. The CDR3 has 16 residues. The CDR3 is CASSDPGQARGETQYF. Written as DNA, the CDR3 is TGTGCCAGCAGTGACCCGGGACAGGCGAGGGGAGAGACCCAGTACTTC.

This chain links TRBV12-3 or TRBV12-4 with TRBJ2-3; no clear D gene. The germline V and J ends were trimmed by 6 bases and 4 bases, with 5 bases remaining between them. The CDR3 covers 11 residues. The CDR3 reads CASSPADTQYF. The CDR3 nucleotides read TGTGCCAGCAGCCCGGCAGATACGCAGTATTTT.

J is TRBJ1-2 and V is TRBV19; TRBD1 matches at 8 bases. The trim removed 6 bases at V and 8 bases at J, leaving 8 bases unmatched. Germline CDR1 LNHDA, CDR2 SQIVND (reference sequence). The CDR3 is 13 amino acids. The CDR3 DNA reads as TGTGCCAGTAGATCCCAGGGGGCAGGGGGCTACACCTTC. It yields the protein CASRSQGAGGYTF. Combining the CDR3 with reference TRBV19 and TRBJ1-2 gives the whole variable domain DGGITQSPKYLFRKEGQNVTLSCEQNLNHDAMYWYRQDPGQGLRLIYYSQIVNDFQKGDIAEGYSVSREKKESFPLTVTSAQKNPTAFYLCASRSQGAGGYTFGSGTRLTVV.

The rearrangement joins TRBV7-9 to TRBJ1-1; TRBD1 agrees at 7 bases. This CDR3 has 15 residues. Trimming at V came to 4 bases and at J to 5 bases, leaving 10 bases not matched to a gene. Looked up from germline, CDR1 is SEHNR and CDR2 is FQNEAQ (reference sequence). The chain's CDR3 is CASSSRQGIRTEAFF. The CDR3 DNA follows: TGTGCCAGCAGCTCAAGACAGGGTATTAGGACTGAAGCTTTCTTT.

The chain links TRBV11-3 to TRBJ1-1, with D possibly TRBD1 on 5 matching bases. The CDR3 is 13 residues long. The V end was cut by 6 bases, the J end by 5 bases, with 13 bases between. CDR1 and CDR2 (germline): SGHNT, YENEEA. The CDR3 loop is CASSSGVGTEAFF. The CDR3 nucleotides read TGTGCCAGCAGTTCGGGGGTGGGTACTGAAGCTTTCTTT.

This CDR3 reads CASSSDPRGAGNQPQHF. The CDR3 nucleotides read TGTGCCAGCAGCTCGGATCCCCGGGGGGCCGGCAATCAGCCCCAGCATTTT. This chain links TRBV5-5 with TRBJ1-5, with D possibly matching TRBD1 (6 bases). The CDR3 covers 17 residues. Per germline, CDR1 SGHKS and CDR2 YYEKEE (reference sequence). V dropped 3 bases and J dropped 2 bases, with 18 bases sitting between them.

The chain has TRBV6-1 and TRBJ2-3, with D possibly TRBD1 on 6 matching bases. This CDR3 spans 15 amino acids. Germline V CDR1 and CDR2: MNHNS, SASEGT. Trimming took 3 bases from V and 6 from J, leaving 16 bases between them. The CDR3 region is CASSDHRVAVDTQYF. The CDR3 DNA reads as TGTGCCAGCAGTGATCACAGGGTAGCAGTCGATACGCAGTATTTT.

The chain uses TRBV6-4 and TRBJ1-2; the match to TRBD1 covers 7 bases. Germline CDR1 reads MRHNA; CDR2 reads SNTAGT. Losses at the gene ends were 6 bases for V and 5 bases for J; bases not matched to a gene: 6. The CDR3 has 13 residues. The CDR3 DNA sequence: TGTGCCAGCAGCGCCTGGACAGGATATGGCTACACCTTC. This gives the protein CASSAWTGYGYTF.

The rearrangement uses TRBV4-2 and TRBJ1-2; no reliable D call. From germline, CDR1 is LGHNA and CDR2 YNFKEQ. This CDR3 has 13 residues. V was clipped by 0 bases and J by 5 bases, with 7 bases between them. The CDR3 bases are TGTGCCAGCAGCCAAGATGGCAGATATGGCTACACCTTC. Its protein is CASSQDGRYGYTF.

The CDR3 nucleotides are TGTGCCAGCAGCTCCCTCGGCGGGCTCAACAATGAGCAGTTCTTC. This codes for CASSSLGGLNNEQFF. J is TRBJ2-1 and V is TRBV11-3, with D possibly TRBD2 on 5 matching bases. V lost 4 bases and J 5 bases, leaving 15 bases between the germline ends. Germline CDR1 reads SGHNT; CDR2 reads YENEEA. This CDR3 has 15 amino acids.